The rows below give T cell receptor beta chains drawn from one sample of a study of T-cell reconstitution after alpha-beta-depleted transplantation in children. TCRdb re-analysed the PCR reads in MiXCR, keeping a single row per CDR3 protein. This repertoire shows around 440,000 distinct CDR3 sequences, roughly a tenth found once; its top ten account for roughly 2%. The material was PBMCs, obtained before TCRalphabeta/CD19-depleted stem cell transplant. The receptor source for this set is a child younger than 10 with inherited bone marrow failure, due to receive a stem cell transplant. The CDR3 runs from the conserved cysteine through the conserved F or W. Each record gives: J gene, clone size, D gene, V gene, CDR3 protein, CDR3 DNA. A D gene is named only where the DNA matches it firmly. Part of the rows lack a size; the others show once, few, many or a class for expanded clones.

TRBJ1-6	many	NA	TRBV20-1	CSAGRGGNSPLHF	TGCAGTGCTGGTAGGGGAGGGAATTCACCCCTCCACTTT
TRBJ2-3	many	TRBD2	TRBV5-1	CASSFYAGADTQYF	TGCGCCAGCAGCTTCTACGCGGGGGCAGATACGCAGTATTTT
TRBJ1-2	NA	TRBD1	TRBV28	CASSTTGEWQIHYGYTF	TGTGCCAGCAGTACCACAGGGGAATGGCAGATACACTATGGCTACACCTTC
TRBJ2-1	many	NA	TRBV7-6	CASSPTHNEQFF	TGTGCCAGCAGCCCCACGCACAATGAGCAGTTCTTC
TRBJ1-5	many	TRBD1	TRBV15	CATSSDRVDQPQHF	TGTGCCACCAGCAGTGACAGGGTGGATCAGCCCCAGCATTTT
TRBJ2-1	many	NA	TRBV5-6	CASSVTGTPKEQFF	TGTGCCAGCAGCGTTACCGGGACCCCCAAAGAGCAGTTCTTC
TRBJ2-2	many	NA	TRBV9	CASSVGKGELFF	TGTGCCAGCAGCGTCGGCAAGGGGGAGCTGTTTTTT
TRBJ1-3	many	NA	TRBV2	CASSVGGNTIYF	TGTGCCAGCAGTGTAGGGGGTAACACCATATATTTT
TRBJ2-7	many	TRBD2	TRBV7-2	CASSLAGTSGPYEQYF	TGTGCCAGCAGCTTAGCTGGGACTAGCGGTCCCTACGAGCAGTACTTC
TRBJ2-1	many	NA	TRBV7-2	CASSWSYRLSYNEQFF	TGTGCCAGCAGCTGGTCGTATAGGCTTTCCTACAATGAGCAGTTCTTC
TRBJ2-1	many	TRBD2	TRBV28	CASSFLAETDNEQFF	TGTGCCAGCAGTTTCCTAGCGGAGACCGACAATGAGCAGTTCTTC
TRBJ2-5	NA	NA	TRBV19	CASSEGPWGLQETQYF	TGTGCCAGTAGCGAGGGACCGTGGGGACTGCAAGAGACCCAGTACTTC
TRBJ1-4	few	NA	TRBV5-4	CASSKPGHEKLFF	TGTGCCAGCAGCAAACCCGGCCATGAAAAACTGTTTTTT
TRBJ2-1	many	NA	TRBV3-1	CASSQTRSSYNEQFF	TGTGCCAGCAGCCAGACTCGCAGCTCCTACAATGAGCAGTTCTTC
TRBJ2-1	few	NA	TRBV7-2	CAALDDYNEQFF	TGTGCGGCCTTAGACGACTACAATGAGCAGTTCTTC
TRBJ2-7	NA	TRBD2	TRBV6-1	CASSHGTSGSGYEQYF	TGTGCCAGCAGCCACGGTACTAGCGGGAGTGGCTACGAGCAGTACTTC
TRBJ2-3	few	NA	TRBV29-1	CSVLGQMNTDTQYF	TGCAGCGTCCTTGGACAGATGAACACAGATACGCAGTATTTT
TRBJ2-1	few	TRBD2	TRBV20-1	CSARVAGTSGYNEQFF	TGCAGTGCTAGAGTAGCGGGAACTAGCGGCTACAATGAGCAGTTCTTC
TRBJ2-7	NA	TRBD1	TRBV28	CATGTGVREQYF	TGTGCCACCGGGACAGGGGTTAGGGAGCAGTACTTC
TRBJ2-1	NA	NA	TRBV4-3	CASSQDGMYEQFF	TGCGCCAGCAGCCAAGATGGCATGTATGAGCAGTTCTTC
TRBJ1-2	many	TRBD1	TRBV7-2	CASSPRTGNGYTF	TGTGCCAGCAGCCCCCGGACAGGGAATGGCTACACCTTC
TRBJ1-1	many	NA	TRBV11-3	CASSDEFYTEAFF	TGTGCCAGCAGCGACGAATTTTACACTGAAGCTTTCTTT
TRBJ2-5	many	TRBD2	TRBV20-1	CSARGLAETQETQYF	TGCAGTGCTAGAGGACTAGCGGAGACCCAAGAGACCCAGTACTTC
TRBJ1-1	NA	NA	TRBV15	CATSNRRINTEAFF	TGTGCCACCAGCAATAGGCGAATAAACACTGAAGCTTTCTTT
TRBJ2-7	many	TRBD1	TRBV18	CASSPSQGVYEQYF	TGTGCCAGCTCACCATCTCAGGGGGTCTACGAGCAGTACTTC
TRBJ2-7	few	NA	TRBV7-7	CASSLGGMNYEQYF	TGTGCTAGCAGCTTAGGGGGAATGAACTACGAGCAGTACTTC
TRBJ1-2	few	TRBD1	TRBV7-9	CASSSRDSLYGYTF	TGTGCCAGCAGCTCCCGGGACAGCCTCTATGGCTACACCTTC
TRBJ2-5	many	NA	TRBV21-1	CASSKFLGTGWEETQYF	TGTGCCAGCAGCAAATTCTTAGGGACAGGATGGGAAGAGACCCAGTACTTC
TRBJ2-7	NA	TRBD2	TRBV5-6	CASSFLTGLAYEQYF	TGTGCCAGCAGCTTTTTGACGGGACTAGCCTACGAGCAGTACTTC
TRBJ2-1	many	NA	TRBV28	CASSPLEGSPHNEQFF	TGTGCCAGCAGTCCTTTGGAGGGATCACCCCACAATGAGCAGTTCTTC
TRBJ1-1	NA	NA	TRBV30	CAWSVVGWAEAFF	TGTGCCTGGAGTGTGGTGGGTTGGGCTGAAGCTTTCTTT
TRBJ1-1	many	TRBD1	TRBV6-2/TRBV6-3	CASRLGQTNTEAFF	TGTGCCAGCAGACTGGGACAGACGAACACTGAAGCTTTCTTT
TRBJ2-1	many	NA	TRBV19	CASSMEGGTRNEQFF	TGTGCCAGTAGTATGGAGGGCGGGACTCGGAATGAGCAGTTCTTC
TRBJ2-1	many	NA	TRBV5-1	CASTPRGQDTYNEQFF	TGCGCCAGCACCCCTCGCGGGCAGGACACCTACAATGAGCAGTTCTTC
TRBJ2-1	many	NA	TRBV5-1	CASSWNRTVYSYNEQFF	TGCGCCAGCAGCTGGAACCGGACAGTTTACTCCTACAATGAGCAGTTCTTC
TRBJ2-1	many	TRBD2	TRBV29-1	CSTGLAGLNEQFF	TGCAGCACGGGACTAGCGGGGCTGAATGAGCAGTTCTTC
TRBJ1-2	many	NA	TRBV10-3	CAISRGGYGYTF	TGTGCCATCAGTCGAGGGGGCTATGGCTACACCTTC
TRBJ2-1	few	TRBD2	TRBV20-1	CSAGLAGGPFF	TGCAGTGCTGGTTTAGCGGGAGGACCGTTCTTC
TRBJ2-7	many	NA	TRBV11-2	CASSLYAVSYEQYF	TGTGCCAGCAGCTTATACGCAGTCTCCTACGAGCAGTACTTC
TRBJ2-5	many	NA	TRBV12-3/TRBV12-4	CASRLSGKGGLETQYF	TGTGCCAGCAGGTTATCAGGGAAGGGGGGACTGGAGACCCAGTACTTC
TRBJ1-3	many	TRBD1	TRBV20-1	CSARSPGQGNTIYF	TGCAGTGCTAGATCGCCGGGACAGGGAAACACCATATATTTT
TRBJ1-1	many	TRBD1	TRBV5-1	CASSLVPRTGDTEAFF	TGCGCCAGCAGCTTGGTCCCCCGGACAGGGGACACTGAAGCTTTCTTT